This T cell receptor beta chain was documented in a study of blood T cell repertoires in COVID-19. For the study at large: Samples of COVID-19 (acute and convalescent) were obtained from the United States, Italy and Spain. T cells, B-cell-depleted T cells, or PBMCs provided the cDNA or gDNA that served as material.

This CDR3 is built from 20 residues. CDR1 and CDR2 (germline): MGHRA, YSYEKL. The V end was cut by 1 base, the J end by 3 bases, with 26 bases between. Participant-reported clinical history was the basis for cohort assignment. Authors' methods: Counts of nucleated cells, estimated from reference gene primer amplification, were obtained. The method was immunoSEQ multiplex PCR; TCRdb's version includes in-frame clones alone and lacks a portion of them. Clone size and the V and J calls come from that table; the DNA yielded D and trimming. The sample has hundreds of thousands of clones; about nine tenths are singletons.

Sequenced material: PBMCs or T cells enriched from blood (not recorded which). The chain links TRBV4-1 to TRBJ2-3; the D is unclear. This receptor was identified in a man aged 55 to 70 who had recovered from COVID-19. The CDR3 sequence is CASSQGSHRYAVSPTDTQYF. Here the CDR3 DNA reads TGCGCCAGCAGCCAAGGCTCTCACAGATACGCAGTATCCCCTACAGATACGCAGTATTTT.